Included here is one TCR beta chain sequence, with context. Random hexamers served to reverse transcribe about 0.5 to 1 ug RNA. A single record per CDR3 protein comes from TCRdb applying MiXCR to the immunoSEQ multiplex PCR reads. Among approximately 170,000 distinct CDR3 sequences listed, about 91% were seen once. The CDR3 covers 13 residues. The V segment lost 7 bases and the J segment 7 bases; nucleotides outside the gene matches: 7. The data originate from a study of CD8 T cells in Susac syndrome. This sequence was found in a human donor in good health. This sequence joins TRBV12-3 or TRBV12-4 and TRBJ1-5; 7 nucleotides match TRBD1. Sequences were obtained from CD4+ T cells from PBMCs. CDR3 residues: CASTGDRPQPQHF. CDR3 DNA sequence: TGTGCCAGCACAGGGGACAGACCGCAGCCCCAGCATTTT.